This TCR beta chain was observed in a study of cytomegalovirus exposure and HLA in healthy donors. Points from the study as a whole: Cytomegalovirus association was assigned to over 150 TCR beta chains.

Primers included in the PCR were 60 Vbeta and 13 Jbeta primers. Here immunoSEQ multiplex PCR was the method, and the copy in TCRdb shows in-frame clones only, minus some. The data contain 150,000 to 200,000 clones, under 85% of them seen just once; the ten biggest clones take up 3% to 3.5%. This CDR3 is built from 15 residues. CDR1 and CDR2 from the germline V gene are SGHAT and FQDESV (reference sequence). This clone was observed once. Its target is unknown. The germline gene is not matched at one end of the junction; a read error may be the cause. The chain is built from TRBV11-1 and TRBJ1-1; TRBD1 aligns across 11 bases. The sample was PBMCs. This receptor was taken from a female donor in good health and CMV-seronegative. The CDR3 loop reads CANSWDRGASTEAFF. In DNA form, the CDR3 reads TGTGCCAACAGCTGGGACAGGGGGGCGAGCACTGAAGCTTTCTTT.